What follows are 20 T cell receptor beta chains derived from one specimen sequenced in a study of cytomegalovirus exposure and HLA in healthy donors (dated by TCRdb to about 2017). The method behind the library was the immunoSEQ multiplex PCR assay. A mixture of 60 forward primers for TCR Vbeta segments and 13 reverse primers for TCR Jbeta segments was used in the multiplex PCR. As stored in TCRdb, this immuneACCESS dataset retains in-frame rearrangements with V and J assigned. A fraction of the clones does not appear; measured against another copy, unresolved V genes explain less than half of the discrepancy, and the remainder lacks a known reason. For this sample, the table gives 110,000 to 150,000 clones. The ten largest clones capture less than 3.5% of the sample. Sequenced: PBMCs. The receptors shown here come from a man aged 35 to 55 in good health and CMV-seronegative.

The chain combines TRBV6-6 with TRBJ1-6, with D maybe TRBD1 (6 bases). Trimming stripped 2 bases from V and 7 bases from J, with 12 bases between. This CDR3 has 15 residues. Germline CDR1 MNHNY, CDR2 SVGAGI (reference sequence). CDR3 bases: TGTGCCAGCAGTTACCCCGGGACACCCAATTCACCCCTCCACTTT. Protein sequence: CASSYPGTPNSPLHF.

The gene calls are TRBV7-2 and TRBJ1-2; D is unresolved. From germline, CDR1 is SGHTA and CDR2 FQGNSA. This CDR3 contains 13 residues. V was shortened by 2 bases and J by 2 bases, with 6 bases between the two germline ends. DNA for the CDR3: TGTGCCAGCAGCTTACCCGGGAACTATGGCTACACCTTC. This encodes CASSLPGNYGYTF.

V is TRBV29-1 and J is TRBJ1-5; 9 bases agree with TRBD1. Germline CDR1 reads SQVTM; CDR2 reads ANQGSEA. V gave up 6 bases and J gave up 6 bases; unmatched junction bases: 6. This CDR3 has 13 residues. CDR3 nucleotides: TGCAGCGTCCGGACAGGGGAGGGTCAGCCCCAGCATTTT. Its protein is CSVRTGEGQPQHF.

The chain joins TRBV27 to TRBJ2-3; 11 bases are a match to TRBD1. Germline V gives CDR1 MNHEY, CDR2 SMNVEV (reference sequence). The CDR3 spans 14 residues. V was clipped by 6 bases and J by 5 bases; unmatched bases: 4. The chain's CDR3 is CASRDRGRIDTQYF. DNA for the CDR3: TGTGCCAGCAGGGACAGGGGGCGAATAGATACGCAGTATTTT.

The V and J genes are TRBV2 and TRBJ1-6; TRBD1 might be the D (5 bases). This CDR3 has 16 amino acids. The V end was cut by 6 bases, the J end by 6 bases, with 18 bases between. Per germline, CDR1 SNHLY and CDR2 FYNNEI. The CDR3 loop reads CASRPDSGLVNSPLHF. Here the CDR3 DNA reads TGTGCCAGCAGACCAGACAGTGGCTTAGTTAATTCACCCCTCCACTTT. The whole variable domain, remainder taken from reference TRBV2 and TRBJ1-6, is EPEVTQTPSHQVTQMGQEVILRCVPISNHLYFYWYRQILGQKVEFLVSFYNNEISEKSEIFDDQFSVERPDGSNFTLKIRSTKLEDSAMYFCASRPDSGLVNSPLHFGNGTRLTVT.

CDR3 protein: CASSIGQVNTEAFF. The CDR3 nucleotides are TGTGCCAGTAGTATAGGACAGGTTAACACTGAAGCTTTCTTT. V is TRBV19 and J is TRBJ1-1; D perhaps matches TRBD1 (6 bases). This CDR3 comprises 14 residues. From germline, CDR1 is LNHDA and CDR2 SQIVND (reference sequence). Trimming stripped 1 base from V and 2 bases from J, with 8 bases between.

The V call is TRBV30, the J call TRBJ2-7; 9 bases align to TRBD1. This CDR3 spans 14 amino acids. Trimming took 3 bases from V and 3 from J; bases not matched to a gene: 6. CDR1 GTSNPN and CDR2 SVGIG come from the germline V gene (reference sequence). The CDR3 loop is CAWSADRGGYEQYF. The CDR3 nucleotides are TGTGCCTGGAGCGCGGACAGGGGCGGCTACGAGCAGTACTTC.

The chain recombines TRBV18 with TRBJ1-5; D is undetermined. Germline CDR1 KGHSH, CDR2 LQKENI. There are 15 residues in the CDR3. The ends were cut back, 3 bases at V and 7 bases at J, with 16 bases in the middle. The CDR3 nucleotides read TGTGCCAGCTCACCTGGTCGGCGGACTGAGCAGCCCCAGCATTTT. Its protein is CASSPGRRTEQPQHF.

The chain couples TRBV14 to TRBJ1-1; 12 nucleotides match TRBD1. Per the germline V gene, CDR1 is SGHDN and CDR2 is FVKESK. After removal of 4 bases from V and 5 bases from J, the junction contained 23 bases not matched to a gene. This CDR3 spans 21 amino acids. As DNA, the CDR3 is TGTGCCAGCAGCCCTCGTCCGGGACAGGGGGCAGGCTCACCACTGAGGACTGAAGCTTTCTTT. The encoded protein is CASSPRPGQGAGSPLRTEAFF.

The CDR3 sequence is CASSVQQNYGYTF. CDR3 in DNA: TGTGCCAGCAGTGTACAACAGAACTATGGCTACACCTTC. The chain employs TRBV6-1 and TRBJ1-2; D gene ambiguous. The CDR3 is 13 residues long. The V and J ends lost 4 bases and 2 bases respectively, with 8 bases between them. Germline CDR1 is MNHNS and CDR2 is SASEGT.

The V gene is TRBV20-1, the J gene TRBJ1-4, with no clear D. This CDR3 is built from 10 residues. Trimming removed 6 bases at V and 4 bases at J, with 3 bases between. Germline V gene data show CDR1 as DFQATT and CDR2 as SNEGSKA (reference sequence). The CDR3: CSAVNEKLFF. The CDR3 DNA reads TGCAGTGCCGTTAATGAAAAACTGTTTTTT.

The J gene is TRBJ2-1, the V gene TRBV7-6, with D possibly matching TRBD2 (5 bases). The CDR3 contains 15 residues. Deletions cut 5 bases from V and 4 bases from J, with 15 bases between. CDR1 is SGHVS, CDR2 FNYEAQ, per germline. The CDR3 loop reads CASSHRESPYNEQFF. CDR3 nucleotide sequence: TGTGCCAGCAGCCACCGGGAAAGCCCGTACAATGAGCAGTTCTTC.

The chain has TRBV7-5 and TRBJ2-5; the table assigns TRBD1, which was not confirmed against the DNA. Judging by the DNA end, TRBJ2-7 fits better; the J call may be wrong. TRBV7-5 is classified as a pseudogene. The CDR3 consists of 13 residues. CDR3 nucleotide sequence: TGTGTCAGAAGCTTAGCGGACAGGGCCGAGCAGTACTTC. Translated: CVRSLADRAEQYF.

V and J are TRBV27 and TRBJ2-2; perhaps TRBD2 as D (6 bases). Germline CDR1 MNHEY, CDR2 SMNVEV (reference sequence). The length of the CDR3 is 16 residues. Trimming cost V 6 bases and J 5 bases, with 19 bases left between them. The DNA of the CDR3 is TGTGCCAGCAGATTACAGGAGGAGGGAACAACCGGGGAGCTGTTTTTT. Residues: CASRLQEEGTTGELFF.

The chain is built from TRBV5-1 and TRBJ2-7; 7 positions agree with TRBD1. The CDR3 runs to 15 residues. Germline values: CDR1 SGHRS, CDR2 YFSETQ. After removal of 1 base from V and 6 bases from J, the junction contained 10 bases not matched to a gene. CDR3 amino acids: CASSLYRDSISEQYF. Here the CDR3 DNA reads TGCGCCAGCAGCTTGTATCGGGACAGTATATCCGAGCAGTACTTC.

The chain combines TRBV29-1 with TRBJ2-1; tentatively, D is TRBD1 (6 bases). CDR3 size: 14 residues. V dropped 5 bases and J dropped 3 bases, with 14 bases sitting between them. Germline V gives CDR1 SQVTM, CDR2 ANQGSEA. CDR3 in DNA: TGCAGCGTTCCAGGGGACGGCCACTACAATGAGCAGTTCTTC. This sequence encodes CSVPGDGHYNEQFF.

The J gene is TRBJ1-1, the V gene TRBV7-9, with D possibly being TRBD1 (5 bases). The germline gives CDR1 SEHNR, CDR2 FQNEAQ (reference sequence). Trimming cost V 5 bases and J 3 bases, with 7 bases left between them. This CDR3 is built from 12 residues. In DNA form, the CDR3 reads TGTGCCAGCAGCCGGGGGGACACTGAAGCTTTCTTT. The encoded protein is CASSRGDTEAFF.

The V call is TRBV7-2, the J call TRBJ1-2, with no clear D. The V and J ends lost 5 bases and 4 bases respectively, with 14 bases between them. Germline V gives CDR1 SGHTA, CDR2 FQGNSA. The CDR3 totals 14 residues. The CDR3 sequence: CASSQGRRSYGYTF. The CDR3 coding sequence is TGTGCCAGCAGCCAAGGACGGAGGAGCTATGGCTACACCTTC.

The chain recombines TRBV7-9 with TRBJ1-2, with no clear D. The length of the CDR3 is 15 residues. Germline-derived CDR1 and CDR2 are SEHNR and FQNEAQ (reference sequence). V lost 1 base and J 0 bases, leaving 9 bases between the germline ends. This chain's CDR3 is CASSLGGVTNYGYTF. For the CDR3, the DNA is TGTGCCAGCAGCTTAGGGGGAGTAACTAACTATGGCTACACCTTC.

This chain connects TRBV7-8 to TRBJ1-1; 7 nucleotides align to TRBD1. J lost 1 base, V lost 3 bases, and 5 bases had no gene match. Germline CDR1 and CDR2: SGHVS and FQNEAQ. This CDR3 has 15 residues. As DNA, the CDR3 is TGTGCCAGCAGCTTCGCGACAGGGAGGAACACTGAAGCTTTCTTT. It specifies CASSFATGRNTEAFF. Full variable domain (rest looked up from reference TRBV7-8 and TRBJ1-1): GAGVSQSPRYKVAKRGQDVALRCDPISGHVSLFWYQQALGQGPEFLTYFQNEAQLDKSGLPSDRFFAERPEGSVSTLKIQRTQQEDSAVYLCASSFATGRNTEAFFGQGTRLTVV.